The clone carrying this T cell receptor (beta chain) came up many times. Trimming at V came to 4 bases and at J to 4 bases, leaving 9 bases not matched to a gene. Germline-derived CDR1 and CDR2 are LGHDT and YNNKEL (reference sequence). The CDR3 sequence is 16 residues long. This record comes from a study of low-dose radiotherapy and immunotherapy resistance in tumors. Study-level information: Fractions of 0.5 Gy went to Cohort 1 every 2 weeks, totaling 6.5 Gy. Patients received cyclophosphamide 200 mg/m2 intravenously every two weeks, the day before radiation-immunotherapy.

The sample's time point: after trial treatment. Treatment specified: LDRT plus nivolumab, ipilimumab, low-dose cyclophosphamide and aspirin (RACIN trial). The patients who were eligible all carried advanced solid tumors that lacked tumor-infiltrating lymphocytes, meaning the tumors were TIL-negative. TRAV- and TRBV-specific primers, spanning alpha and beta chains, primed first-strand cDNA. Using a constant-region primer together with a V-primer adapter, TCRs were subjected to roughly 18 PCR cycles of amplification. mRNA, after isolation, was amplified by in vitro transcription. MiXCR, applied by TCRdb to the reads, yields one record per CDR3 protein. The table records about 84,000 distinct CDR3 sequences, 17% of them present only once.

The material sequenced was PBMCs, taken after low-dose radiotherapy plus immunotherapy. The chain couples TRBV3-1 to TRBJ2-5; 10 bases match TRBD2. This TCR was sampled from a male donor with prostate cancer. The CDR3 DNA is TGTGCCAGCAGCCTCGAGAGGACTAGCGGACCAGAGACCCAGTACTTC. Translated: CASSLERTSGPETQYF.